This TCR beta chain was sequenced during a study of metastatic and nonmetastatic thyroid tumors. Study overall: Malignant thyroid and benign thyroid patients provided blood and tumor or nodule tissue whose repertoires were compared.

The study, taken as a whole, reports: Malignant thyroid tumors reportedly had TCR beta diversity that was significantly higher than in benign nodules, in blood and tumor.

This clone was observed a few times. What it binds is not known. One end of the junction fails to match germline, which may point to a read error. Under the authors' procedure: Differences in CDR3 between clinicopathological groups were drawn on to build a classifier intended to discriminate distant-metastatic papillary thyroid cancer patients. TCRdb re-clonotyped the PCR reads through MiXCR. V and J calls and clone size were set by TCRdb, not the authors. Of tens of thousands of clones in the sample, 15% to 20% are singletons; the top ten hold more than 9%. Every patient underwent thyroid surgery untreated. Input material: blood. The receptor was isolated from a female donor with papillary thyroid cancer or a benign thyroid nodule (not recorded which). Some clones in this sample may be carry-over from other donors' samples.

CDR3 region: CASSKGDQWGTDTQYF. CDR3 DNA: TGTGCCAGCAGTAAAGGGGACCAGTGGGGTACAGATACTCAGTATTTT. V usage is TRBV28 and J usage is TRBJ2-3; D could derive from TRBD1 or TRBD2 (5 bases each). Germline CDR1 is MDHEN and CDR2 is SYDVKM. The length of the CDR3 is 16 residues.